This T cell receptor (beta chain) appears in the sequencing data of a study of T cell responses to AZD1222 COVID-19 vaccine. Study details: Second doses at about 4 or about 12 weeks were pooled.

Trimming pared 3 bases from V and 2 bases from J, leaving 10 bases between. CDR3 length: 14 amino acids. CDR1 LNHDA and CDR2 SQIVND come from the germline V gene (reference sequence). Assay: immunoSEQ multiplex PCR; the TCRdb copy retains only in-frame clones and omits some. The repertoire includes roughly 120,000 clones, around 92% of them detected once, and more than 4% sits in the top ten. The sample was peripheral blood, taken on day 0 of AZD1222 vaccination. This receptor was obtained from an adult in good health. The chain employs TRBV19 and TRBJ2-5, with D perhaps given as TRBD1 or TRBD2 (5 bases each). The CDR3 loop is CASSMGTRQETQYF. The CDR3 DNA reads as TGTGCCAGTAGTATGGGGACCCGGCAAGAGACCCAGTACTTC.